The next 8 T cell receptor beta chains were all read from a single sample in a study of blood T cell repertoires in COVID-19. Profiled with immunoSEQ multiplex PCR; TCRdb holds only in-frame clones, not every one. The table records about 400,000 clones, around 92% of them present only once. The specimen was PBMCs or T cells enriched from blood (not recorded which). These receptors originate from a woman aged 25 to 39 who had recovered from COVID-19.

This clone was seen just once. The chain is built from TRBV7-6 and TRBJ1-2; 7 bases align to TRBD1. V gave up 5 bases and J gave up 3 bases; unmatched junction bases: 15. There are 17 residues in the CDR3. In germline, CDR1 is SGHVS, CDR2 FNYEAQ. CDR3 sequence: CASSPTPTGLGDYGYTF. The CDR3, as DNA: TGTGCCAGCAGCCCGACCCCGACAGGGCTAGGCGACTATGGCTACACCTTC.

The gene calls are TRBV5-8 and TRBJ2-5, with 12 bases identical to TRBD1. This CDR3 spans 16 amino acids. V lost 1 base to trimming and J lost 7 bases; unmatched junction nucleotides: 8. Germline loops: CDR1 SGHTS, CDR2 YDEGEE. This chain's CDR3 is CASSLSGTGGAGTQYF. CDR3 DNA: TGTGCCAGCAGCTTGTCCGGGACAGGGGGCGCGGGGACCCAGTACTTC.

The chain couples TRBV6-1 to TRBJ2-3; 9 bases fit TRBD2. After removal of 0 bases from V and 6 bases from J, the junction contained 4 bases not matched to a gene. CDR3 length equals 15 residues. The germline CDR1 and CDR2 sequences are MNHNS and SASEGT. The CDR3 region is CASSEATSGGDTQYF. The DNA of the CDR3 is TGTGCCAGCAGTGAAGCGACCAGCGGGGGGGATACGCAGTATTTT.

The chain employs TRBV11-2 and TRBJ2-7; no definite D call. CDR1 is SGHAT, CDR2 FQNNGV, per germline. The CDR3 extends over 12 amino acids. V was pared by 3 bases and J by 3 bases, with 6 bases between. In nucleotides, the CDR3 is TGTGCCAGCAGCTTTGCCAGCTACGAGCAGTACTTC. It codes for CASSFASYEQYF.

The chain couples TRBV2 to TRBJ1-2; a weak D match, TRBD1 (6 bases). Germline lookup yields CDR1 SNHLY and CDR2 FYNNEI. The V and J ends lost 3 bases and 5 bases respectively, with 10 bases between them. The CDR3 has 13 amino acids. CDR3 nucleotide sequence: TGTGCCAGCAGTGATTGGACAGCGTATGGCTACACCTTC. Its protein product is CASSDWTAYGYTF.

The rearrangement links TRBV7-8 to TRBJ1-1; 9 nucleotides line up with TRBD1. Looked up from germline, CDR1 is SGHVS and CDR2 is FQNEAQ. This CDR3 has 14 amino acids. V shed 4 bases and J 3 bases; nucleotides not matched to a gene: 3. Written as DNA, the CDR3 is TGTGCCAGCAGCTCGCGGACAGGGGACACTGAAGCTTTCTTT. Its protein product is CASSSRTGDTEAFF.

This clone was recorded many times. This chain's CDR3 is CASSLAGGTSEELFF. CDR3 DNA: TGTGCCAGCAGCTTAGCGGGGGGGACCTCCGAGGAGCTGTTTTTT. V is TRBV7-9 and J is TRBJ2-2; 7 bases agree with TRBD2. V shed 0 bases, J shed 10 bases, and the junction held 8 bases outside the gene matches. Per the germline V gene, CDR1 is SEHNR and CDR2 is FQNEAQ (reference sequence). The CDR3 loop spans 15 amino acids.

CDR3 in DNA: TGCGCCAGCAGCCAGACAGGGGATGAAGGATCACCCCTCCACTTT. It encodes CASSQTGDEGSPLHF. The chain joins TRBV4-1 to TRBJ1-6, with 8 bases lining up with TRBD1. Per germline, CDR1 MGHRA and CDR2 YSYEKL. Losses at the gene ends were 3 bases for V and 10 bases for J; bases not matched to a gene: 8. This CDR3 contains 15 residues.